A single sample gave rise to the 13 T cell receptor beta chains below, sequenced in a study of blood T cell repertoires in COVID-19. TCRdb's table, derived via immunoSEQ multiplex PCR, lists solely in-frame clones and lacks some. The data contain about 200,000 clones, 80% to 90% of them singletons. What was sequenced was peripheral blood. The receptor set was obtained from a human donor with active or convalescent COVID-19. The donor label of this sample is uncertain.

The gene calls are TRBV5-6 and TRBJ2-2, with D maybe TRBD2 (5 bases). Per germline, CDR1 SGHDT and CDR2 YYEEEE. V was trimmed by 3 bases and J by 5 bases, leaving 14 bases between them. This CDR3 has 15 amino acids. CDR3 sequence: CASSSDGRGTGELFF. As DNA, the CDR3 is TGTGCCAGCAGCTCCGATGGTCGGGGTACCGGGGAGCTGTTTTTT.

The chain couples TRBV5-1 to TRBJ2-1, with 7 nucleotides matching TRBD1. The V gene end was trimmed by 4 bases and the J gene end by 5 bases; junction bases not matched to a gene: 6. Germline loops: CDR1 SGHRS, CDR2 YFSETQ. CDR3 size: 14 residues. CDR3 in DNA: TGCGCCAGCAGCCCGGAAGACAGGGACAATGAGCAGTTCTTC. Its translation: CASSPEDRDNEQFF. Together with reference TRBV5-1 and TRBJ2-1, the CDR3 gives the full variable domain: KAGVTQTPRYLIKTRGQQVTLSCSPISGHRSVSWYQQTPGQGLQFLFEYFSETQRNKGNFPGRFSGRQFSNSRSEMNVSTLELGDSALYLCASSPEDRDNEQFFGPGTRLTVL.

The V call is TRBV6-1, the J call TRBJ1-5; the D is unclear. CDR3 size: 13 residues. Per the germline V gene, CDR1 is MNHNS and CDR2 is SASEGT. Trimming took 2 bases from V and 6 from J, leaving 8 bases between them. CDR3 in DNA: TGTGCCAGCAGTGAAAGAGAGCGTCAGCCCCAGCATTTT. Amino acid sequence: CASSERERQPQHF.

The chain recombines TRBV7-9 with TRBJ1-3; D unresolved. CDR1 and CDR2 (germline): SEHNR, FQNEAQ (reference sequence). The germline V and J ends were trimmed by 5 bases and 8 bases, with 13 bases remaining between them. CDR3 length: 13 amino acids. CDR3 sequence reads: CASSQSEGYTIYF. The CDR3 DNA reads as TGTGCCAGCAGCCAGAGTGAGGGATACACCATATATTTT.

This clone occurred a few times. This chain connects TRBV12-3 or TRBV12-4 to TRBJ2-7; D is possibly TRBD2 (5 bases). V shed 6 bases and J shed 3 bases, with 12 bases lying between them. The CDR3 loop spans 13 amino acids. CDR3 sequence reads: CASRRTGSYEQYF. CDR3 DNA: TGTGCCAGCAGGCGGACGGGAAGCTACGAGCAGTACTTC.

In the case of this clone: The junction does not match germline at one end; this may be a read error. The genes are TRBV2 and TRBJ1-4, with TRBD1 as a possible D gene (6 bases). Germline values: CDR1 SNHLY, CDR2 FYNNEI. The CDR3 length is 13 residues. The chain's CDR3 is CASSGQVYDKLFF. As DNA, the CDR3 is TGTGCCAGCAGTGGACAGGTTTATGACAAACTGTTTTTT.

The chain is built from TRBV15 and TRBJ2-5; 12 bases are shared with TRBD2. The CDR3 is made up of 15 amino acids. Germline trimming cut 1 base from V and 4 bases from J; bases unmatched to any gene: 1. Per germline, CDR1 LNHNV and CDR2 YYDKDF (reference sequence). The CDR3: CATSRGTSGVETQYF. CDR3 bases: TGTGCCACCAGCAGAGGGACTAGCGGGGTAGAGACCCAGTACTTC.

The chain links TRBV28 to TRBJ1-5, with TRBD1 matching over 9 bases. In germline, CDR1 is MDHEN, CDR2 SYDVKM. The CDR3 consists of 14 residues. J gave up 3 bases and V 7 bases, and 4 bases lay outside the gene matches. In DNA form, the CDR3 reads TGTGCCAGCAATGGACAGGGGCCCAATCAGCCCCAGCATTTT. As protein: CASNGQGPNQPQHF.

The gene calls are TRBV13 and TRBJ1-2; no definite D call. CDR3 size: 15 residues. Trimming cost V 6 bases and J 0 bases, with 14 bases left between them. Germline-derived CDR1 and CDR2 are PRHDT and FYEKMQ (reference sequence). CDR3 sequence reads: CASRFEVAANYGYTF. CDR3 coding DNA: TGTGCCAGCAGATTTGAGGTAGCAGCTAACTATGGCTACACCTTC.

V is TRBV19 and J is TRBJ2-7; 9 positions agree with TRBD2. Germline V gives CDR1 LNHDA, CDR2 SQIVND (reference sequence). The length of the CDR3 is 18 residues. The V and J ends lost 6 bases and 2 bases, in that order; junction bases with no gene match: 17. The CDR3 nucleotides are TGTGCCAGTAGCCCCACAGGGTTTAGCGGGAGCTCACCCTACGAGCAGTACTTC. Translating gives CASSPTGFSGSSPYEQYF.

The chain's CDR3 is CASSPPGTSTDTQYF. CDR3 nucleotide sequence: TGTGCCAGCTCACCCCCCGGGACTAGCACAGATACGCAGTATTTT. The genes are TRBV18 and TRBJ2-3; weak D call: TRBD2 (6 bases). This CDR3 region has 15 residues. Germline lookup yields CDR1 KGHSH and CDR2 LQKENI. V was clipped by 3 bases and J by 0 bases, with 10 bases between them.

The genes are TRBV2 and TRBJ2-7; 8 nucleotides agree with TRBD2. CDR1 is SNHLY, CDR2 FYNNEI, per germline. The CDR3 totals 13 residues. V shed 6 bases and J 3 bases; nucleotides not matched to a gene: 4. The CDR3 DNA follows: TGTGCCAGCAGCAGCGCGGGGGGCTACGAGCAGTACTTC. Its protein product is CASSSAGGYEQYF.

This rearrangement joins TRBV5-8 to TRBJ2-1; D gene uncertain. Trimming stripped 2 bases from V and 7 bases from J, with 4 bases between. Germline values: CDR1 SGHTS, CDR2 YDEGEE. This CDR3 comprises 11 residues. The DNA of the CDR3 is TGTGCCAGCAGCTTATATAATGAGCAGTTCTTC. It yields the protein CASSLYNEQFF.